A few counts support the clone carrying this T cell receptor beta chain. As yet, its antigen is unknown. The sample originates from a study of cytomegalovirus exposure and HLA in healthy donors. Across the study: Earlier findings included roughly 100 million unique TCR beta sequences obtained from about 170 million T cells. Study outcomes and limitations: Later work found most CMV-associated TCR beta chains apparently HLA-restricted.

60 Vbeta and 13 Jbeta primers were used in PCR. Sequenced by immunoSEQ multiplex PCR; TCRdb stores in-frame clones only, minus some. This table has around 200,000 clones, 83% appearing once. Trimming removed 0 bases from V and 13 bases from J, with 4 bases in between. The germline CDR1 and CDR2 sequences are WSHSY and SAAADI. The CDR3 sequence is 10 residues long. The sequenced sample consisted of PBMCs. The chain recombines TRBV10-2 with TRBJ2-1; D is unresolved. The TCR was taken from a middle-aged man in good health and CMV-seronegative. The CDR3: CASSESLQFF. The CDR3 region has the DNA TGCGCCAGCAGTGAGTCGTTACAGTTCTTC.